These T cell receptor beta chains were read from a single sample in a study of cytomegalovirus exposure and HLA in healthy donors. Produced via immunoSEQ multiplex PCR; TCRdb's table is partial and in-frame only. The profile shows approximately 110,000 clones, 60% to 80% of them singletons. The sequenced material came from PBMCs. The receptor set was obtained from a woman between 40 and 55 years old in good health and CMV-seropositive. The CDR3 runs from the conserved cysteine through the conserved F or W. Each record gives: D gene, J gene, V gene, CDR3 length, clone size, CDR3 protein, CDR3 DNA. A D gene is named only where the DNA matches it firmly. Where a row states a size, it is once, few, many or the class of an expanded clone; other rows omit it.

TRBD2	TRBJ2-1	TRBV11-3	16	once	CASSLVLAGGYNEQFF	TGTGCCAGCAGCTTAGTCCTAGCGGGAGGATACAATGAGCAGTTCTTC
NA	TRBJ2-7	TRBV4-2	20	once	CASSQEEGGRTEGTDYEQYF	TGTGCCAGCAGCCAAGAGGAAGGGGGTCGTACTGAAGGGACGGACTACGAGCAGTACTTC
TRBD1	TRBJ1-2	TRBV29-1	13	NA	CSVNRGSYLGYTF	TGCAGCGTGAACAGGGGTAGTTACCTTGGCTACACCTTC
TRBD1	TRBJ1-1	TRBV18	16	NA	CASSPYTGALNTEAFF	TGTGCCAGCTCACCGTACACAGGGGCTTTGAACACTGAAGCTTTCTTT
NA	TRBJ2-1	TRBV7-9	16	NA	CASSLRTGSSYNEQFF	TGTGCCAGCAGCTTACGGACGGGGAGCTCCTACAATGAGCAGTTCTTC
TRBD2	TRBJ2-1	TRBV14	19	once	CASSQVALAGVGPLNEQFF	TGTGCCAGCAGCCAAGTGGCGTTAGCGGGAGTTGGGCCGCTCAATGAGCAGTTCTTC
NA	TRBJ2-1	TRBV6-5	13	NA	CASLGEGGHEQFF	TGTGCCAGCCTTGGGGAGGGGGGCCATGAGCAGTTCTTC
NA	TRBJ2-1	TRBV19	17	NA	CASSIGAGASSYNEQFF	TGTGCCAGTAGTATCGGGGCAGGGGCGTCCTCCTACAATGAGCAGTTCTTC
NA	TRBJ2-3	TRBV5-1	15	NA	CASSPRELRADTQYF	TGCGCCAGCAGCCCCCGGGAGTTGCGCGCGGATACGCAGTATTTT
NA	TRBJ2-5	TRBV5-4	13	NA	CASLTRGQETQYF	TGTGCCAGCTTGACGCGGGGTCAAGAGACCCAGTACTTC
TRBD2	TRBJ2-5	TRBV5-4	17	NA	CASSLASGGDFGETQYF	TGTGCCAGCAGCTTGGCGAGCGGGGGGGACTTCGGAGAGACCCAGTACTTC
TRBD1	TRBJ1-1	TRBV6-4	14	few	CASSKEQGIAEAFF	TGTGCCAGCAGTAAAGAACAGGGGATCGCTGAAGCTTTCTTT
NA	TRBJ1-4	TRBV15	16	NA	CATSRAAQAEDEKLFF	TGTGCCACCAGCAGAGCCGCACAGGCTGAGGATGAAAAACTGTTTTTT
NA	TRBJ2-7	TRBV11-2	14	NA	CASSYGTETYEQYF	TGTGCCAGCAGCTACGGGACTGAGACCTACGAGCAGTACTTC
NA	TRBJ1-1	TRBV14	13	few	CASSQDDWTEAFF	TGTGCCAGCAGCCAAGACGACTGGACTGAAGCTTTCTTT
TRBD2	TRBJ2-2	TRBV7-3	17	once	CASSRGLARLNTGELFF	TGTGCCAGCAGCCGAGGACTAGCGAGACTGAACACCGGGGAGCTGTTTTTT
NA	TRBJ2-7	TRBV5-8	16	NA	CASSTPGQGPLYEQYF	TGTGCCAGCAGCACCCCTGGTCAGGGGCCCCTCTACGAGCAGTACTTC
NA	TRBJ2-7	TRBV5-1	14	once	CASSLDDSFYEQYF	TGCGCCAGCAGCTTGGATGACTCATTCTACGAGCAGTACTTC
NA	TRBJ2-7	TRBV2	15	NA	CASRDRDSRGYEQYF	TGTGCCAGCAGAGACCGGGACTCCCGGGGCTACGAGCAGTACTTC
NA	TRBJ2-7	TRBV13	16	NA	CASSNRQRVGGYEQYF	TGTGCCAGCTCAAACAGACAGCGGGTCGGAGGTTACGAGCAGTACTTC
NA	TRBJ2-7	TRBV29-1	12	NA	CSVGGGFDEQYF	TGCAGCGTTGGAGGGGGATTTGATGAGCAGTACTTC
NA	TRBJ1-2	TRBV10-3	15	NA	CAISESGKGNYGYTF	TGTGCCATCAGTGAGTCGGGGAAGGGGAACTATGGCTACACCTTC
TRBD1	TRBJ1-2	TRBV11-2	15	NA	CASSRLGTGDVGYTF	TGTGCCAGCAGCCGTCTGGGGACAGGGGATGTAGGCTACACCTTC
TRBD1	TRBJ2-7	TRBV28	15	NA	CASSAELTGSDEQYF	TGTGCCAGCAGTGCGGAATTGACAGGGTCGGACGAGCAGTACTTC
NA	TRBJ1-3	TRBV10-3	15	NA	CAISMRQVAGNTIYF	TGTGCCATCAGTATGAGACAGGTCGCTGGAAACACCATATATTTT
NA	TRBJ1-1	TRBV9	15	NA	CASSSPQQGLSEAFF	TGTGCCAGCAGCTCGCCCCAGCAGGGCCTGTCTGAAGCTTTCTTT
TRBD1	TRBJ1-6	TRBV2	14	NA	CASSRDRGNSPLHF	TGTGCCAGCAGCCGGGACAGGGGGAATTCACCCCTCCACTTT
NA	TRBJ1-5	TRBV28	14	NA	CATSGGAPNQPQHF	TGTGCCACCTCGGGGGGGGCTCCGAATCAGCCCCAGCATTTT
NA	TRBJ1-1	TRBV5-1	16	NA	CASSLRSGGADTEAFF	TGCGCCAGCAGCTTGAGGTCGGGGGGGGCGGACACTGAAGCTTTCTTT
TRBD1	TRBJ1-3	TRBV2	15	NA	CASSAQTGRGNTIYF	TGTGCCAGCAGTGCCCAGACAGGGAGGGGAAACACCATATATTTT
NA	TRBJ2-7	TRBV28	11	once	CASSRRHEQYF	TGTGCCAGCAGCAGGCGCCACGAGCAGTACTTC